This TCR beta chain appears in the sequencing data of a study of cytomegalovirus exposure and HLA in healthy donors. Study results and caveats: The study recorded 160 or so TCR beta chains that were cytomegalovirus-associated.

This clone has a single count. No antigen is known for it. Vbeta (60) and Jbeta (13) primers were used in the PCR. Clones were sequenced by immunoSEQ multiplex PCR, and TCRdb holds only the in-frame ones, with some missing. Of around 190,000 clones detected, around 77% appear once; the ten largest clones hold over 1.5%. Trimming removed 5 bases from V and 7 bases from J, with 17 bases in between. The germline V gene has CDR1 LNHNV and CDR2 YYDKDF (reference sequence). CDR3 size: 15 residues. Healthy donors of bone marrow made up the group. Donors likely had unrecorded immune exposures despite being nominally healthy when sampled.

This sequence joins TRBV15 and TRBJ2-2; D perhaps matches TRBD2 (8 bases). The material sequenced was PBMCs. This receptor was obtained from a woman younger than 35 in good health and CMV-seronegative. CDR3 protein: CATSFDRAGGGELFF. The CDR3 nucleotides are TGTGCCACCAGCTTTGACAGGGCGGGGGGCGGGGAGCTGTTTTTT.